The rows below give T cell receptor beta chains drawn from one sample of a study of CD8 T cells in Susac syndrome. One entry per CDR3 protein results from TCRdb running MiXCR on the immunoSEQ multiplex PCR reads. The sample has over 150,000 distinct CDR3 sequences, around 93% seen once. Sequencing input: CD4+ T cells from PBMCs. Every receptor here comes from a human donor with multiple sclerosis. Each CDR3 is given with its conserved first and last residue. The D gene is left open where the match is weak. Clone size is not always given. Where it is, it says once, few, many or a class for expanded clones.

abundance,v_gene,j_gene,d_gene,CDR3aa,CDR3nt
-,TRBV19,TRBJ1-1,-,CASSPAYGTEAFF,TGTGCCAGTAGCCCCGCGTATGGCACTGAAGCTTTCTTT
-,TRBV5-1,TRBJ1-5,-,CASSPEGDNQPQHF,TGCGCCAGCAGCCCGGAAGGGGACAATCAGCCCCAGCATTTT
-,TRBV20-1,TRBJ1-5,-,CSASRQGQQPQHF,TGCAGTGCTAGTCGTCAGGGGCAACAGCCCCAGCATTTT
-,TRBV18,TRBJ1-3,TRBD1,CASSPLRGGSSGNTIYF,TGTGCCAGCTCACCGCTACGAGGGGGCAGTTCTGGAAACACCATATATTTT
-,TRBV5-1,TRBJ1-2,-,CASSVSGQQGFRGNYGYTF,TGCGCCAGCAGCGTTAGTGGACAGCAAGGGTTTCGGGGCAACTATGGCTACACCTTC
-,TRBV29-1,TRBJ1-1,TRBD1,CSGDRLNTEAFF,TGCAGCGGGGACAGACTGAACACTGAAGCTTTCTTT
-,TRBV3-1,TRBJ1-6,-,CASSPPRSPLHF,TGTGCCAGCAGCCCCCCGCGGTCACCCCTCCACTTT
-,TRBV12-3/TRBV12-4,TRBJ2-2,-,CASSRATGELFF,TGTGCCAGCAGCAGGGCCACCGGGGAGCTGTTTTTT
-,TRBV5-4,TRBJ1-2,TRBD1,CASSLDHGTGAPNYGYTF,TGTGCCAGCAGCTTGGATCATGGGACAGGGGCCCCCAACTATGGCTACACCTTC
-,TRBV27,TRBJ1-1,-,CASRTANTEAFF,TGTGCCAGCCGGACAGCGAACACTGAAGCTTTCTTT
-,TRBV9,TRBJ1-3,-,CASSVGDSGNTIYF,TGTGCCAGCAGCGTAGGAGACTCTGGAAACACCATATATTTT
-,TRBV27,TRBJ2-3,-,CASSYFGGTDTQYF,TGTGCCAGCAGTTACTTCGGGGGCACAGATACGCAGTATTTT
-,TRBV18,TRBJ2-7,TRBD1,CASSPPWTGAYEQYF,TGTGCCAGCTCACCCCCATGGACAGGGGCCTACGAGCAGTACTTC
-,TRBV20-1,TRBJ2-3,-,CSAREGGGGVDTQYF,TGCAGTGCTAGGGAAGGGGGGGGCGGAGTAGATACGCAGTATTTT
-,TRBV2,TRBJ2-3,-,CASSGSYRTDTQYF,TGTGCCAGCAGTGGCAGCTACCGCACAGATACGCAGTATTTT
-,TRBV5-4,TRBJ2-5,-,CASRTNSERETQYF,TGTGCCAGCAGGACTAATAGCGAGCGAGAGACCCAGTACTTC
-,TRBV29-1,TRBJ2-1,TRBD2,CSVPGTSTTEGGEQFF,TGCAGCGTACCCGGGACTAGCACCACTGAAGGGGGGGAGCAGTTCTTC
-,TRBV5-6,TRBJ1-3,-,CASSSEDSGNTIYF,TGTGCCAGCAGCTCCGAGGACTCTGGAAACACCATATATTTT
-,TRBV5-1,TRBJ2-1,TRBD2,CASKGLAGVDNEQFF,TGCGCCAGTAAGGGCCTAGCGGGAGTAGACAATGAGCAGTTCTTC
once,TRBV29-1,TRBJ1-2,TRBD1,CSVSGQVYGYTF,TGCAGCGTTTCGGGACAGGTCTATGGCTACACCTTC
-,TRBV4-3,TRBJ2-7,TRBD2,CASSQVAGGLAYEQYF,TGCGCCAGCAGCCAAGTGGCGGGAGGCCTTGCCTACGAGCAGTACTTC
-,TRBV4-3,TRBJ1-1,-,CASSQEWKMNTEAFF,TGCGCCAGCAGCCAAGAATGGAAGATGAACACTGAAGCTTTCTTT
-,TRBV6-6,TRBJ1-1,-,CASNPGDTEAFF,TGTGCCAGCAATCCCGGGGACACTGAAGCTTTCTTT